A selection of T cell receptor beta chains follows, all from one sample in a study of blood T cell repertoires in COVID-19. Using immunoSEQ multiplex PCR, the repertoire was profiled, and TCRdb retains in-frame clones only, with some absent. Of 150,000 to 200,000 clones listed, approximately 81% are singletons. The material sequenced was peripheral blood. These TCRs come from a human donor with acute or convalescent COVID-19. The donor label of this sample is uncertain. CDR3s include the opening cysteine and the closing phenylalanine or tryptophan. The D gene is left open where the match is weak. Size is omitted from some rows. Given values are once, few, many or a class for expanded clones.

J gene | D gene | V gene | clone size | CDR3 DNA | CDR3 protein
TRBJ2-5 | TRBD2 | TRBV14 | NA | TGTGCCAGCAGCCCGAGGGCTAGCGGGCGGGAGACCCAGTACTTC | CASSPRASGRETQYF
TRBJ1-5 | TRBD1 | TRBV19 | NA | TGTGCCAGTAGTATAGATCAAGGGACAGGGATTTTCCAGCCCCAGCATTTT | CASSIDQGTGIFQPQHF
TRBJ2-7 | NA | TRBV18 | NA | TGTGCCAGCTCACCAGCAGCGGGTAACGAGCAGTACTTC | CASSPAAGNEQYF
TRBJ1-5 | NA | TRBV19 | NA | TGTGCCAGGGGGGGGGATCAGCCCCAGCATTTT | CARGGDQPQHF
TRBJ2-7 | TRBD1 | TRBV7-2 | NA | TGTGCCAGCAGCTTAGAGACAGGGGGACTTTCCTACGAGCAGTACTTC | CASSLETGGLSYEQYF
TRBJ1-4 | NA | TRBV5-6 | NA | TGTGCCAGCAGCTTGGGGGGGCTGAAAAAACTGTTTTTT | CASSLGGLKKLFF
TRBJ2-5 | TRBD2 | TRBV4-2 | NA | TGTGCCAGCGGAGCCTTAGGGCGGGGGCAAGAGACCCAGTACTTC | CASGALGRGQETQYF
TRBJ1-1 | TRBD1 | TRBV5-1 | NA | TGCGCCAGCAGCTTACCGGGACAGGGTGTTGAAGCTTTCTTT | CASSLPGQGVEAFF
TRBJ1-6 | NA | TRBV30 | NA | TGTGCCTTCCAGGGGAATCATAATTCACCCCTCCACTTT | CAFQGNHNSPLHF
TRBJ2-3 | NA | TRBV6-5 | NA | TGTGCCAGCAGCCTCGGGAGAAGCACAGATACGCAGTATTTT | CASSLGRSTDTQYF
TRBJ1-2 | NA | TRBV7-5 | NA | TGTGCCAGAAGCTTTGGAGGTCCCAATAGCGGCTACACCTTC | CARSFGGPNSGYTF
TRBJ1-2 | NA | TRBV3-1/TRBV3-2 | NA | TGTGCCAGCAGCCAGTCGACAGCTCAGAACTATGGCTACACCTTC | CASSQSTAQNYGYTF
TRBJ2-1 | TRBD1 | TRBV23-1 | few | TGCGCCAGCAGTCGCCCGGCGAAAAATAGACAGGGGTATAATGAGCAGTTCTTC | CASSRPAKNRQGYNEQFF
TRBJ1-2 | TRBD1 | TRBV18 | NA | TGTGCCAGCTCACCGACCGAGGGGGCCAACTATGGCTACACCTTC | CASSPTEGANYGYTF
TRBJ1-2 | NA | TRBV30 | NA | TGTGCCTGGATACCCAGGGTTTCTGGCTACACCTTC | CAWIPRVSGYTF
TRBJ1-1 | TRBD1 | TRBV13 | NA | TGTGCCAGCAGCTTTCCTCAGGGGGCGCAGGGTGAAGCTTTCTTT | CASSFPQGAQGEAFF
TRBJ2-5 | NA | TRBV18 | NA | TGTGCCAGCTCACCTTCAGTCTCGACAGGCGGGGAGACCCAGTACTTC | CASSPSVSTGGETQYF
TRBJ1-1 | NA | TRBV6-6 | NA | TGTGCCAGCAGCTCTCCACAGAGTGAAGCTTTCTTT | CASSSPQSEAFF
TRBJ1-1 | TRBD1 | TRBV9 | NA | TGTGCCAGCAGCATGACAGGGGCGAACACTGAAGCTTTCTTT | CASSMTGANTEAFF
TRBJ2-1 | TRBD2 | TRBV10-3 | NA | TGTGCCATCGGGGAGCGACACACCGGGAGGAATGAGCAGTTCTTC | CAIGERHTGRNEQFF
TRBJ1-1 | NA | TRBV18 | NA | TGTGCCAGCTCACCCGAATTAGAGAACACTGAAGCTTTCTTT | CASSPELENTEAFF
TRBJ2-5 | TRBD1 | TRBV28 | NA | TGTGCCAGCAGTTCTAGACAGGGGGCGAGGGAGACCCAGTACTTC | CASSSRQGARETQYF
TRBJ2-7 | TRBD1 | TRBV6-2/TRBV6-3 | few | TGTGCCAGCAGTTCCCGACAGGGACAGTACTTC | CASSSRQGQYF
TRBJ2-1 | TRBD1 | TRBV5-6 | NA | TGTGCCAGCAGCTCCGACAGGGGGATTGTTATGAATGAGCAGTTCTTC | CASSSDRGIVMNEQFF
TRBJ1-2 | NA | TRBV3-1/TRBV3-2 | once | TGTGCCAGCAGTGACAGATCTAACTATGGCTACACCTTC | CASSDRSNYGYTF
TRBJ1-1 | NA | TRBV29-1 | NA | TGCAGCGTTGTGTTCGGACAGAACACTGAAGCTTTCTTT | CSVVFGQNTEAFF
TRBJ1-1 | TRBD1 | TRBV7-6 | NA | TGTGCCAGCAGCTTAGAATCGACAGGGGGGAACACTGAAGCTTTCTTT | CASSLESTGGNTEAFF
TRBJ1-6 | TRBD1 | TRBV25-1 | NA | TGTGCCAGCAGTGAAGGGGACAGGCGTAGCTCCTATAATTCACCCCTCCACTTT | CASSEGDRRSSYNSPLHF